These 2 T cell receptor beta chains share one sample of origin, sequenced in a study of Ad26.COV2.S vaccination and SARS-CoV-2 variants. The method was immunoSEQ multiplex PCR; TCRdb's version includes in-frame clones alone and lacks a portion of them. The sample shows approximately 420,000 clones, 70% to 90% of them seen only once. Described treatment: 19 received Ad26.COV2.S at low or high dose, single or two shots; five or six received placebo; per-sample allocation not given. Sampling happened 63 days after the first vaccine or placebo injection. The sample here was peripheral blood, taken in a trial of Ad26.COV2.S vaccine versus placebo. These receptor sequences come from a person aged 18-60 years who received the Ad26.COV2.S COVID-19 vaccine or a placebo.

J is TRBJ1-2 and V is TRBV4-1, with D unresolved. Deletions cut 3 bases from V and 3 bases from J, with 11 bases between. The CDR3 loop spans 14 amino acids. The germline gives CDR1 MGHRA, CDR2 YSYEKL. The CDR3 region is CASSHLDGDYGYTF. In DNA form, the CDR3 reads TGCGCCAGCAGCCACCTGGACGGGGACTATGGCTACACCTTC.

The chain combines TRBV27 with TRBJ1-4; 10 bases map to TRBD1. CDR3 size: 20 residues. V was pared by 5 bases and J by 3 bases, with 18 bases of the junction left unmatched. The germline gives CDR1 MNHEY, CDR2 SMNVEV (reference sequence). CDR3 sequence reads: CASSPRRRDRGWLPNEKLFF. The CDR3 nucleotides are TGTGCCAGCAGTCCCCGGAGGCGGGACAGGGGCTGGTTACCTAATGAAAAACTGTTTTTT.